Listed below are T cell receptor beta chains from one sample, sequenced in a study of metastatic and nonmetastatic thyroid tumors. TCRdb used MiXCR to call clones anew from the PCR reads. The data show roughly 33,000 clones, approximately 15% seen once. Sequencing used blood. The receptors were gathered from a female donor with papillary thyroid cancer or a benign thyroid nodule (not recorded which). Some clones in this sample may be carry-over from other donors' samples. Both conserved end residues are part of each CDR3. Fields, in order: D gene, clone size, J gene, V gene, CDR3 DNA, CDR3 protein. The D gene is left open where the match is weak. Clone size is given for some rows only: seen once, a few or many times, or a class if the clone is expanded.

D: TRBD1; size: many; J: TRBJ2-2; V: TRBV2; DNA: TGTGCCAGCAGTGCGCAGGGGGCGCAGGACACCGGGGAGCTGTTTTTT; CDR3: CASSAQGAQDTGELFF
D: -; size: many; J: TRBJ1-5; V: TRBV20-1; DNA: TGCAGTGCTAGAGATCCGGGCGCGGGTCAGCCCCAGCATTTT; CDR3: CSARDPGAGQPQHF
D: TRBD2; size: -; J: TRBJ2-1; V: TRBV7-8; DNA: TGTGCCAGCAGCTCCCCCCCGGGAGGGATTGAGCAGTTCTTC; CDR3: CASSSPPGGIEQFF
D: -; size: many; J: TRBJ2-2; V: TRBV6-2/TRBV6-3; DNA: TGTGCCAGCAGTCACCCGTGGGAAGGCACCGGGGAGCTGTTTTTT; CDR3: CASSHPWEGTGELFF
D: TRBD1; size: once; J: TRBJ1-1; V: TRBV5-1; DNA: TGCGCCAGCAGCTTGGATAGAGGGACAGTCAGGAACACTGAAGCTTTCTTT; CDR3: CASSLDRGTVRNTEAFF
D: -; size: many; J: TRBJ2-7; V: TRBV6-1; DNA: TGTGCCAGCAGTGAAACCTGGGTTTCCTACGAGCAGTACTTC; CDR3: CASSETWVSYEQYF
D: -; size: many; J: TRBJ2-1; V: TRBV20-1; DNA: TGCAGTGCTATCCTCGACGGGGCCACGCTTAATGAGCAGTTCTTC; CDR3: CSAILDGATLNEQFF
D: TRBD1; size: many; J: TRBJ2-5; V: TRBV20-1; DNA: TGCAGTGCCCGGACAGGGGGCTATGAGACCCAGTACTTC; CDR3: CSARTGGYETQYF
D: TRBD2; size: many; J: TRBJ2-7; V: TRBV7-9; DNA: TGTGCCAGCAGCTTTGATCCTTCTAAGGCGGGAGGGCGCGAGCAGTACTTC; CDR3: CASSFDPSKAGGREQYF
D: -; size: many; J: TRBJ1-3; V: TRBV12-3/TRBV12-4; DNA: TGTGCCAGCAGTTTACTAGGGAGCTCTGGAAACACCATATATTTT; CDR3: CASSLLGSSGNTIYF
D: TRBD1; size: medium-sized; J: TRBJ2-7; V: TRBV12-3/TRBV12-4; DNA: TGTGCCAGCAGTTGGACAGGAAGTCACGAGCAGTACTTC; CDR3: CASSWTGSHEQYF
D: -; size: many; J: TRBJ1-3; V: TRBV6-2/TRBV6-3; DNA: TGTGCCAGCAGTTACTCGTCGTCGGCAGAACATAGCTCTGGAAACACCATATATTTT; CDR3: CASSYSSSAEHSSGNTIYF
D: -; size: many; J: TRBJ2-2; V: TRBV4-3; DNA: TGCGCCAGCAGCCAAGATTGGTTTAGCGGAGCGAACACCGGGGAGCTGTTTTTT; CDR3: CASSQDWFSGANTGELFF
D: -; size: many; J: TRBJ1-3; V: TRBV9; DNA: TGTGCCAGCAGCCCGAGGGGGGGAATGGACTCTGGAAACACCATATATTTT; CDR3: CASSPRGGMDSGNTIYF
D: -; size: -; J: TRBJ2-1; V: TRBV20-1; DNA: TGCAGTGCTAGAGGGGGGGACATCTCGCGGGGCTACAATGAGCAGTTCTTC; CDR3: CSARGGDISRGYNEQFF
D: -; size: once; J: TRBJ2-1; V: TRBV24-1; DNA: TGTGCCACCAGTGACAGTGGAGTGGGGGTTAACTACAATGATCAGTTCTTC; CDR3: CATSDSGVGVNYNDQFF
D: TRBD1; size: many; J: TRBJ1-1; V: TRBV28; DNA: TGTGCCAGCAGTTACAGGGGGCGCCGGGGCACTGAAGCTTTCTTT; CDR3: CASSYRGRRGTEAFF
D: TRBD1; size: many; J: TRBJ1-6; V: TRBV20-1; DNA: TGCAGTGCTAGAGCCCATCAGGGGGCTAATTCACCCCTCCACTTT; CDR3: CSARAHQGANSPLHF
D: TRBD1; size: -; J: TRBJ2-2; V: TRBV4-2; DNA: TGTGCCATCAGCCCGTCCCCGGGACAGGGGCTAGCAGGTGGCACCGGGGATCTTCTTTTT; CDR3: CAISPSPGQGLAGGTGDLLF
D: TRBD1; size: many; J: TRBJ1-1; V: TRBV20-1; DNA: TGCAGTGCTAGTTCTCCAGGGACAGAAAACACTGAAGCTTTCTTT; CDR3: CSASSPGTENTEAFF